The rows below give T cell receptor beta chains drawn from one sample of a study of response to subunit inactivated influenza vaccine. TCRdb re-analysed the RT-PCR reads in MiXCR, keeping a single row per CDR3 protein. The table shows 560,000 or so distinct CDR3 sequences, with approximately 7.1% occurring only once. The sample consisted of PBMCs from blood, taken roughly 24 months after vaccination. Receptors originate from a man between 50 and 75 years old who received an inactivated influenza vaccine. CDR3s include the opening cysteine and the closing phenylalanine or tryptophan. A D gene is named only where the DNA matches it firmly. Clone size is stated in some rows and not others, as once, few, many or a class when expanded.

J | size | V | D | CDR3 | DNA
TRBJ2-2 | NA | TRBV5-1 | NA | CASQGSTGELFF | TGCGCCAGCCAGGGCAGCACCGGGGAGCTGTTTTTT
TRBJ2-2 | NA | TRBV20-1 | TRBD2 | CSARVQAGGFNTGELFF | TGCAGTGCTAGAGTGCAAGCGGGGGGGTTTAACACCGGGGAGCTGTTTTTT
TRBJ2-3 | many | TRBV5-1 | NA | CASSSSPGLYTDTQYF | TGCGCCAGCAGCTCCTCCCCGGGACTTTACACAGATACGCAGTATTTT
TRBJ2-1 | NA | TRBV5-1 | NA | CASSPSPGYNEQFF | TGCGCCAGCAGCCCCTCCCCGGGGTACAATGAGCAGTTCTTC
TRBJ1-4 | NA | TRBV4-3 | NA | CASSQDTLQGYEKLFF | TGCGCCAGCAGCCAAGATACCCTACAGGGTTATGAAAAACTGTTTTTT
TRBJ1-2 | NA | TRBV18 | TRBD1 | CASSPRQGVDGYTF | TGTGCCAGCTCACCCCGACAGGGGGTAGATGGCTACACCTTC
TRBJ2-2 | few | TRBV12-3/TRBV12-4 | TRBD2 | CASTLPGLANTGELFF | TGTGCCAGCACCCTACCGGGACTAGCTAACACCGGGGAGCTGTTTTTT
TRBJ2-4 | NA | TRBV7-2 | TRBD2 | CASSPSGGKNIQYF | TGTGCCAGCAGCCCAAGCGGGGGGAAAAACATTCAGTACTTC
TRBJ2-3 | few | TRBV11-2 | TRBD2 | CASSARLMWEGVGTDTQYF | TGTGCCAGCAGCGCCCGACTTATGTGGGAGGGTGTTGGCACAGATACGCAGTATTTT
TRBJ2-1 | NA | TRBV6-5 | TRBD2 | CASSYASGIGNEQFF | TGTGCCAGCAGTTACGCTAGCGGGATAGGCAATGAGCAGTTCTTC
TRBJ2-7 | NA | TRBV6-1 | NA | CASSRPGAYEQYF | TGTGCCAGCAGTAGACCGGGGGCCTACGAGCAGTACTTC
TRBJ2-1 | NA | TRBV12-3/TRBV12-4 | TRBD2 | CASSSTSGGAYEQFF | TGTGCCAGCAGTTCAACTAGCGGGGGGGCCTACGAGCAGTTCTTC
TRBJ2-5 | many | TRBV7-2 | TRBD2 | CASSSLAGGLETQYF | TGTGCCAGCAGCTCCTTAGCGGGAGGGCTGGAGACCCAGTACTTC
TRBJ2-3 | many | TRBV11-2 | NA | CASSLGDFDTQYF | TGTGCCAGCAGCTTAGGGGATTTCGATACGCAGTATTTT
TRBJ2-7 | many | TRBV20-1 | TRBD2 | CSARGLAGGPYEQYF | TGCAGTGCTAGAGGACTAGCGGGAGGACCCTACGAGCAGTACTTC
TRBJ2-5 | NA | TRBV29-1 | NA | CSVEDGLFQETQYF | TGCAGCGTTGAGGATGGTCTGTTTCAAGAGACCCAGTACTTC
TRBJ1-5 | many | TRBV29-1 | NA | CSVQAGNNQPQHF | TGCAGCGTGCAAGCAGGAAACAATCAGCCCCAGCATTTT
TRBJ2-6 | few | TRBV4-1 | NA | CASSQVFTIGANVLTF | TGCGCCAGCAGCCAAGTTTTCACAATCGGGGCCAACGTCCTGACTTTC
TRBJ1-1 | NA | TRBV4-3 | NA | CASSQGERNPGRAFF | TGCGCCAGCAGCCAAGGAGAAAGGAACCCAGGGCGAGCTTTCTTT
TRBJ1-2 | few | TRBV5-1 | TRBD1 | CASRPGQGKGYGYTF | TGCGCCAGCAGACCTGGACAGGGTAAAGGGTATGGCTACACCTTC
TRBJ2-2 | NA | TRBV18 | NA | CASSPNSWNTGELFF | TGTGCCAGCTCACCGAACAGCTGGAACACCGGGGAGCTGTTTTTT
TRBJ2-4 | NA | TRBV6-2/TRBV6-3 | NA | CASRNIAKNIQYF | TGTGCCAGCAGGAACATCGCCAAAAACATTCAGTACTTC
TRBJ1-4 | NA | TRBV18 | NA | CASARQATNEKLFF | TGTGCCAGCGCCCGACAGGCTACTAATGAAAAACTGTTTTTT
TRBJ2-1 | NA | TRBV20-1 | TRBD1 | CSAESGTGRTYNEQFF | TGCAGTGCTGAATCCGGGACAGGACGTACATACAATGAGCAGTTCTTC
TRBJ2-7 | few | TRBV5-1 | NA | CASNPPGTSSEQYF | TGCGCCAGCAACCCCCCCGGAACGAGTTCCGAGCAGTACTTC
TRBJ2-7 | many | TRBV3-1 | NA | CASSQDSYSYEQYF | TGTGCCAGCAGCCAGGACAGTTACTCCTACGAGCAGTACTTC
TRBJ2-5 | NA | TRBV4-1 | NA | CASSPAGHTQETQYF | TGCGCCAGCAGCCCTGCGGGACATACTCAAGAGACCCAGTACTTC
TRBJ2-7 | NA | TRBV12-3/TRBV12-4 | TRBD2 | CASRLRVAGGYEQYF | TGTGCCAGCCGTTTAAGGGTAGCGGGAGGCTACGAGCAGTACTTC
TRBJ2-3 | few | TRBV12-3/TRBV12-4 | NA | CASSSSARGDTQYF | TGTGCCAGCAGTTCTAGCGCGAGGGGAGATACGCAGTATTTT
TRBJ2-2 | few | TRBV24-1 | TRBD2 | CATSDTGTSGSPGELFF | TGTGCCACCAGTGATACGGGGACTAGCGGGAGTCCCGGGGAGCTGTTTTTT
TRBJ2-2 | few | TRBV20-1 | NA | CSARQGSTGELFF | TGCAGTGCTAGACAGGGGAGCACCGGGGAGCTGTTTTTT
TRBJ1-4 | many | TRBV12-3/TRBV12-4 | NA | CASSLGLREKLFF | TGTGCCAGCAGCTTGGGGCTTCGGGAAAAACTGTTTTTT
TRBJ1-5 | NA | TRBV20-1 | TRBD1 | CSATPLTGDSNQPQHF | TGCAGTGCTACCCCTTTAACAGGGGATAGCAATCAGCCCCAGCATTTT
TRBJ1-5 | few | TRBV20-1 | NA | CSARDRQGWQPQHF | TGCAGTGCTAGAGATCGCCAGGGGTGGCAGCCCCAGCATTTT
TRBJ2-1 | NA | TRBV4-3 | NA | CASSQDWTIYNEQFF | TGCGCCAGCAGCCAAGATTGGACGATATACAATGAGCAGTTCTTC
TRBJ1-2 | many | TRBV12-3/TRBV12-4 | NA | CASSLNPETYGYTF | TGTGCCAGCAGTTTAAACCCTGAGACATATGGCTACACCTTC
TRBJ2-1 | many | TRBV5-1 | TRBD1 | CASSHGQGLYNEQFF | TGCGCCAGCAGTCACGGACAGGGACTCTACAATGAGCAGTTCTTC
TRBJ1-5 | NA | TRBV12-3/TRBV12-4 | TRBD1 | CASSTGTGVGGNQPQHF | TGTGCCAGCAGTACCGGGACAGGGGTCGGTGGCAATCAGCCCCAGCATTTT
TRBJ1-5 | once | TRBV6-1 | NA | CASSVFSNQPQHF | TGTGCCAGCAGTGTTTTTAGCAATCAGCCCCAGCATTTT
TRBJ2-7 | NA | TRBV20-1 | TRBD2 | CSAPREGGSYEQYF | TGCAGTGCTCCTCGGGAGGGAGGGTCCTACGAGCAGTACTTC
TRBJ2-5 | few | TRBV5-1 | NA | CASQSKRVVQETQYF | TGCGCCAGCCAGTCCAAGAGGGTCGTTCAAGAGACCCAGTACTTC
TRBJ2-3 | NA | TRBV10-3 | NA | CATTGLGTDTQYF | TGTGCCACCACAGGGTTGGGTACAGATACGCAGTATTTT
TRBJ1-1 | few | TRBV14 | NA | CASRTFEGSAEAFF | TGTGCCAGCAGGACTTTTGAGGGGAGTGCTGAAGCTTTCTTT
TRBJ1-1 | NA | TRBV5-1 | NA | CASSDRRTEAFF | TGCGCCAGCAGCGACAGGAGGACTGAAGCTTTCTTT
TRBJ2-1 | NA | TRBV20-1 | TRBD2 | CSASRMKGGSYNEQFF | TGCAGTGCTAGTCGCATGAAGGGAGGGTCCTACAATGAGCAGTTCTTC
TRBJ2-4 | NA | TRBV24-1 | NA | CATSDPQGSGKNIQYF | TGTGCCACCAGTGACCCCCAGGGTAGTGGCAAAAACATTCAGTACTTC
TRBJ2-5 | NA | TRBV29-1 | NA | CSASDRETQYF | TGCAGCGCCTCGGACCGGGAGACCCAGTACTTC
TRBJ2-1 | NA | TRBV6-5 | TRBD2 | CASSSSLAGIRNEQFF | TGTGCCAGCAGTTCTTCTCTAGCGGGGATCCGCAATGAGCAGTTCTTC
TRBJ2-1 | NA | TRBV20-1 | NA | CSARDHKSEQFF | TGCAGTGCTCGGGACCACAAGAGTGAGCAGTTCTTC
TRBJ2-1 | many | TRBV5-1 | NA | CASSLNGENEQFF | TGCGCCAGCAGCTTGAACGGGGAGAATGAGCAGTTCTTC
TRBJ2-1 | few | TRBV5-1 | TRBD2 | CASSLLGTTTYNEQFF | TGCGCCAGCAGCTTGCTCGGGACTACTACCTACAATGAGCAGTTCTTC